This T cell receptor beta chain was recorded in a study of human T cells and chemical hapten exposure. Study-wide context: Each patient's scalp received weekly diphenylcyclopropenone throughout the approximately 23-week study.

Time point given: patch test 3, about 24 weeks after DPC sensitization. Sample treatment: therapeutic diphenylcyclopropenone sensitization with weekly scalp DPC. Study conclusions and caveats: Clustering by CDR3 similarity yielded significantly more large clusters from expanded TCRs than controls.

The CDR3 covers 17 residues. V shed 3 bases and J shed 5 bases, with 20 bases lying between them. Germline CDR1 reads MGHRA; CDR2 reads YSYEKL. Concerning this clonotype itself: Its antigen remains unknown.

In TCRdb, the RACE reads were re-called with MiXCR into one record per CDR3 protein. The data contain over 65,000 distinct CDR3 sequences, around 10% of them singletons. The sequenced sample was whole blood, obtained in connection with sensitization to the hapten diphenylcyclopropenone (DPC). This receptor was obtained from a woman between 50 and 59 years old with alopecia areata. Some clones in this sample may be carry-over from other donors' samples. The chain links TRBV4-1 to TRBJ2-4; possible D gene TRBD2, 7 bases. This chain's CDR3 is CASSQSTLSRGQNIQYF. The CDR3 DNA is TGCGCCAGCAGCCAGTCTACGCTGTCGCGGGGGCAAAACATTCAGTACTTC.